This record concerns one T cell receptor beta chain sequence. Trimming shortened V by 0 bases and J by 4 bases, and 12 bases separated the two germline ends. CDR3 length equals 16 residues. Germline assignment: CDR1 LGHNA and CDR2 YNFKEQ. This table comes from immunoSEQ multiplex PCR, and its TCRdb copy is limited to in-frame clones, with some not included. The sample includes roughly 75,000 clones, over 85% of them seen just once. The data originate from a study of cytomegalovirus exposure and HLA in healthy donors. The sequence was obtained from a woman aged 18 to 35 in good health and CMV-seronegative. V gene TRBV4-2 combines with J gene TRBJ2-2, with unresolved D. The sample taken for sequencing was PBMCs. CDR3 protein: CASSQERFDFTGELFF. CDR3 nucleotide sequence: TGTGCCAGCAGCCAAGAGAGGTTTGATTTCACCGGGGAGCTGTTTTTT.